These T cell receptor beta chains were read from a single sample in a study of blood T cell repertoires in COVID-19. The assay was immunoSEQ multiplex PCR, and TCRdb's table has in-frame clones only and misses some. Found here are fewer than 200,000 clones, around 78% of them singletons; the top ten hold 3.5% to 5%. Input material: PBMCs or T cells enriched from blood (not recorded which). These receptors came from a woman in her forties or fifties who had recovered from COVID-19. Both conserved end residues are part of each CDR3. A D gene is named only where the DNA matches it firmly. Only part of the rows carry a size: once, few, many, or a class if the clone is expanded.

v_call: TRBV29-1
d_call: TRBD2
clone_size: once
j_call: TRBJ2-5
cdr3_aa: CSARTSGDQETQYF
cdr3_nt: TGCAGCGCCCGGACTAGCGGGGACCAAGAGACCCAGTACTTC

v_call: TRBV3-1/TRBV3-2
d_call: .
clone_size: once
j_call: TRBJ1-3
cdr3_aa: CASSPMGNTIYF
cdr3_nt: TGTGCCAGCAGCCCAATGGGAAACACCATATATTTT

v_call: TRBV11-3
d_call: TRBD1
clone_size: .
j_call: TRBJ1-1
cdr3_aa: CASSLQGAMNTEAFF
cdr3_nt: TGTGCCAGCAGCTTGCAGGGGGCCATGAACACTGAAGCTTTCTTT

v_call: TRBV2
d_call: TRBD1
clone_size: .
j_call: TRBJ1-2
cdr3_aa: CASSESLGQFYGYTF
cdr3_nt: TGTGCCAGCAGTGAAAGTTTGGGACAGTTCTATGGCTACACCTTC

v_call: TRBV6-6
d_call: TRBD1
clone_size: .
j_call: TRBJ2-5
cdr3_aa: CASSRSGTGGLKTQYF
cdr3_nt: TGTGCCAGCAGCCGATCCGGGACAGGGGGCCTGAAGACCCAGTACTTC

v_call: TRBV19
d_call: .
clone_size: .
j_call: TRBJ1-2
cdr3_aa: CASSPPGFGRYGYTF
cdr3_nt: TGTGCCAGTAGCCCTCCGGGGTTTGGACGCTATGGCTACACCTTC

v_call: TRBV28
d_call: TRBD1
clone_size: .
j_call: TRBJ1-6
cdr3_aa: CASTFDRAPSNSPLHF
cdr3_nt: TGTGCCAGCACCTTCGACAGGGCCCCATCGAATTCACCCCTCCACTTT

v_call: TRBV7-2
d_call: .
clone_size: .
j_call: TRBJ1-2
cdr3_aa: CASSPFRRVEGYTF
cdr3_nt: TGTGCCAGCAGCCCGTTCCGGAGGGTGGAAGGCTACACCTTC

v_call: TRBV3-1/TRBV3-2
d_call: .
clone_size: .
j_call: TRBJ1-3
cdr3_aa: CASSQSRDTIYF
cdr3_nt: TGTGCCAGCAGCCAATCAAGAGACACCATATATTTT

v_call: TRBV4-1
d_call: .
clone_size: once
j_call: TRBJ1-2
cdr3_aa: CASSQNRDYTF
cdr3_nt: TGCGCCAGCAGCCAAAACCGGGACTACACCTTC

v_call: TRBV29-1
d_call: TRBD1
clone_size: .
j_call: TRBJ2-1
cdr3_aa: CSFFTGGRNEQFF
cdr3_nt: TGCAGCTTCTTTACAGGGGGTAGGAATGAGCAGTTCTTC

v_call: TRBV6-4
d_call: .
clone_size: .
j_call: TRBJ2-1
cdr3_aa: CASSDRENEQFF
cdr3_nt: TGTGCCAGCAGTGACCGGGAGAATGAGCAGTTCTTC

v_call: TRBV6-4
d_call: TRBD2
clone_size: .
j_call: TRBJ2-1
cdr3_aa: CASSRTSGNEQFF
cdr3_nt: TGTGCCAGCAGTCGGACTAGCGGCAATGAGCAGTTCTTC

v_call: TRBV28
d_call: .
clone_size: .
j_call: TRBJ1-6
cdr3_aa: CASSLGASSYNSPLHF
cdr3_nt: TGTGCCAGCAGTTTGGGGGCGAGCTCCTATAATTCACCCCTCCACTTT

v_call: TRBV6-2/TRBV6-3
d_call: .
clone_size: .
j_call: TRBJ1-2
cdr3_aa: CASSYWEAYGYTF
cdr3_nt: TGTGCCAGCAGTTACTGGGAGGCTTATGGCTACACCTTC

v_call: TRBV7-9
d_call: TRBD2
clone_size: once
j_call: TRBJ2-5
cdr3_aa: CASSPRTSSRWETQYF
cdr3_nt: TGTGCCAGCAGCCCAAGGACTAGCTCTCGGTGGGAGACCCAGTACTTC

v_call: TRBV6-5
d_call: .
clone_size: .
j_call: TRBJ1-1
cdr3_aa: CASSSGTVNTEAFF
cdr3_nt: TGTGCCAGCAGTTCTGGAACAGTGAACACTGAAGCTTTCTTT

v_call: TRBV27
d_call: .
clone_size: .
j_call: TRBJ1-4
cdr3_aa: CASSLSKGWRGGEKLFF
cdr3_nt: TGTGCCAGCAGTTTATCGAAGGGCTGGAGGGGCGGTGAAAAACTGTTTTTT

v_call: TRBV9
d_call: .
clone_size: few
j_call: TRBJ2-5
cdr3_aa: CASSVVGRYQETQYF
cdr3_nt: TGTGCCAGCAGCGTAGTGGGGAGGTACCAAGAGACCCAGTACTTC

v_call: TRBV28
d_call: .
clone_size: .
j_call: TRBJ1-2
cdr3_aa: CASSPVGGAYNYGYTF
cdr3_nt: TGTGCCAGCAGTCCTGTTGGAGGGGCGTATAACTATGGCTACACCTTC